This T cell receptor beta chain is drawn from a study of OX40 agonist ivuxolimab in advanced cancers. Study as a whole: The dose of intravenous ivuxolimab that patients received every 2 weeks ranged from 0.01 to 10 mg/kg. Regarding the study as a whole: The CD4+ and CD8+ T cells in the blood had expanded clonally by week 6 at 0.1 to 3.0 mg/kg. Patients with a partial response at 0.1-3.0 mg/kg had among the lowest clonal expansion.

Of note for this clone: Its antigen is still unknown.

This table comes from immunoSEQ multiplex PCR, and its TCRdb copy is limited to in-frame clones, with some not included. The data contain tens of thousands of clones, around four fifths of them singletons. The V and J ends lost 7 bases and 5 bases respectively, with 14 bases between them. CDR1 SQVTM and CDR2 ANQGSEA come from the germline V gene. The CDR3 runs to 12 residues. This material consisted of CD4+ or CD8+ T cells sorted from blood, taken in a trial of the OX40 agonist ivuxolimab. V usage is TRBV29-1 and J usage is TRBJ1-2; no clear D. The sequence was collected from an adult with an advanced solid tumor such as melanoma, head and neck, liver or kidney cancer. The CDR3 region is CSAPRSGYGYTF. CDR3 sequence (DNA): TGCAGCGCCCCCAGGAGCGGGTATGGCTACACCTTC.